One and the same sample provided the 7 T cell receptor beta chains below, sequenced in a study of cytomegalovirus exposure and HLA in healthy donors. The PCR ran on 60 Vbeta and 13 Jbeta primers. Measured with immunoSEQ multiplex PCR; TCRdb has only the in-frame clones, and not every one. The sample holds nearly 200,000 clones; over 70% are singletons and the top ten take around 1.4%. Specimen: PBMCs. The receptors come from a man in his thirties or forties in good health and CMV-seronegative.

The J gene is TRBJ1-2, the V gene TRBV6-1; D is possibly TRBD1 (6 bases). This CDR3 contains 13 residues. Trimming shortened V by 4 bases and J by 4 bases, and 10 bases separated the two germline ends. Germline V gene lookup returns CDR1 MNHNS and CDR2 SASEGT. The CDR3 is CASSGQVGYGYTF. The CDR3 DNA follows: TGTGCCAGCAGTGGACAGGTCGGCTATGGCTACACCTTC.

In its sample, this clone was seen a few times. The chain has TRBV15 and TRBJ2-5; 9 nucleotides align to TRBD2. The V and J ends lost 1 base and 2 bases, in that order; junction bases with no gene match: 5. Germline loops: CDR1 LNHNV, CDR2 YYDKDF (reference sequence). This CDR3 contains 16 residues. The CDR3 sequence is CATSRVLAGAQETQYF. The CDR3 bases are TGTGCCACCAGCAGAGTACTAGCGGGCGCACAAGAGACCCAGTACTTC.

V and J are TRBV6-5 and TRBJ2-1, with 14 nucleotides matching TRBD2. V lost 3 bases to trimming and J lost 10 bases; unmatched junction nucleotides: 5. The CDR3 spans 15 residues. In germline, CDR1 is MNHEY, CDR2 SVGAGI. The CDR3 coding sequence is TGTGCCAGCAGTTATGGACTAGCGGGGGGCATCGAGCAGTTCTTC. It yields the protein CASSYGLAGGIEQFF.

The chain joins TRBV19 to TRBJ1-1; D not certain. CDR1 and CDR2 from the germline V gene are LNHDA and SQIVND (reference sequence). This CDR3 is 12 amino acids long. Trimming stripped 5 bases from V and 9 bases from J, with 13 bases between. The CDR3 DNA sequence: TGTGCCAGTAGTTCCCCCCCGCAGAAAGCTTTCTTT. This codes for CASSSPPQKAFF. The complete variable domain, with remaining parts taken from reference TRBV19 and TRBJ1-1, reads DGGITQSPKYLFRKEGQNVTLSCEQNLNHDAMYWYRQDPGQGLRLIYYSQIVNDFQKGDIAEGYSVSREKKESFPLTVTSAQKNPTAFYLCASSSPPQKAFFGQGTRLTVV.

Concerning this clone itself: One junction end disagrees with the germline gene, perhaps due to a read error. CDR3 DNA: TGTGCTAGCAGCTCGACAGGAAGCACAGATACGCAGTATTTT. This encodes CASSSTGSTDTQYF. J is TRBJ2-3 and V is TRBV7-7; perhaps TRBD1 as D (6 bases). The CDR3 consists of 14 residues. Germline CDR1 reads SSHAT; CDR2 reads FNYEAQ (reference sequence).

CDR3 protein: CASSTLLRLTGETQYF. The CDR3 region has the DNA TGTGCCAGTAGTACCCTCTTGAGACTAACCGGGGAGACCCAGTACTTC. The J gene is TRBJ2-5, the V gene TRBV19; perhaps TRBD2 as D (5 bases). With 4 bases removed from V and 5 bases from J, the gap between germline ends came to 20 bases. The length of the CDR3 is 16 residues. Germline CDR1 is LNHDA and CDR2 is SQIVND (reference sequence).

This clone was recorded only once. The CDR3 sequence: CASSRRTGGYNSPLHF. The CDR3 DNA follows: TGTGCCAGCAGTCGCCGGACAGGGGGCTATAATTCACCCCTCCACTTT. The chain carries TRBV28 and TRBJ1-6, with TRBD1 matching over 10 bases. Per the germline V gene, CDR1 is MDHEN and CDR2 is SYDVKM. V shed 5 bases and J 3 bases; nucleotides not matched to a gene: 4. This CDR3 has 16 amino acids.